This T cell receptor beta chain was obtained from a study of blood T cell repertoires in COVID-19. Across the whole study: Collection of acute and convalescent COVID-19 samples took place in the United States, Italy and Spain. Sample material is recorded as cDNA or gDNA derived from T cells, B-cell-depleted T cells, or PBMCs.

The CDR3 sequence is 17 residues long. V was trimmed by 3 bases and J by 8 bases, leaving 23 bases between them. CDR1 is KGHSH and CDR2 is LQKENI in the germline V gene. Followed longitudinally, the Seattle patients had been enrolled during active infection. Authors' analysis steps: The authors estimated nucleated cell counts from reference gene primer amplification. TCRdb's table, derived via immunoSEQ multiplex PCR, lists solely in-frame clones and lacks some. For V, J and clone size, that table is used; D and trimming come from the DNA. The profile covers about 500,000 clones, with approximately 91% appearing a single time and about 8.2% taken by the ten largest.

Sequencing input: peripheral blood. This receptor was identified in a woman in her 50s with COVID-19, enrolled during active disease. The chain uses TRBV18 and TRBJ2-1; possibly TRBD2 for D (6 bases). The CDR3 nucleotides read TGTGCCAGCTCACCGCGGTACGGGGGTATAGGTATCCATGAGCAGTTCTTC. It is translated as CASSPRYGGIGIHEQFF.